These T cell receptor beta chains were read from a single sample in a study of type 1 and type 2 diabetes patients. One entry per CDR3 protein results from TCRdb running MiXCR on the multiplex PCR reads. Here the sample spans fewer than 300,000 distinct CDR3 sequences, more than 40% being singletons. The sequencing sample was made of peripheral blood mononuclear cells (PBMCs). The receptors were sampled from a man between 18 and 35 years old with type 2 diabetes. Both conserved end residues are part of each CDR3. The D gene is left open where the match is weak. Only some rows state a clone size, as once, few, many or a class for expanded clones.

CDR3aa	CDR3nt	v_gene	j_gene	abundance	d_gene
CASSRGTSGVSYNEQFF	TGTGCCAGCAGCCGGGGGACTAGCGGTGTCTCCTACAATGAGCAGTTCTTC	TRBV6-5	TRBJ2-1	-	TRBD2
CASSVGETSGSYEQYF	TGTGCCAGCAGTGTGGGAGAGACTAGCGGCTCTTACGAGCAGTACTTC	TRBV2	TRBJ2-7	-	TRBD2
CATSRNRGQTEAFF	TGTGCCACCAGCAGAAACAGGGGGCAGACTGAAGCTTTCTTT	TRBV15	TRBJ1-1	few	TRBD1
CASNIPGRGTFEAFF	TGTGCCAGCAATATCCCGGGACGGGGAACATTTGAAGCTTTCTTT	TRBV28	TRBJ1-1	-	-
CASTIGWGSGSDEQYF	TGTGCCAGCACCATAGGCTGGGGTAGCGGGAGCGACGAGCAGTACTTC	TRBV6-1	TRBJ2-7	-	TRBD2
CATSASAGVAGGITGELFF	TGTGCCACCAGTGCCTCCGCGGGGGTAGCGGGAGGGATCACCGGGGAGCTGTTTTTT	TRBV24-1	TRBJ2-2	few	TRBD2
CASSYAGTAQETQYF	TGTGCCAGCAGTTACGCCGGGACGGCCCAAGAGACCCAGTACTTC	TRBV6-1	TRBJ2-5	-	-
CASSETAGSYEQYF	TGTGCCAGCAGTGAAACAGCCGGTTCATACGAGCAGTACTTC	TRBV2	TRBJ2-7	many	-
CATSDPAGSSYNEQFF	TGTGCCACCAGTGACCCTGCGGGCAGCTCCTACAATGAGCAGTTCTTC	TRBV24-1	TRBJ2-1	many	-
CASTPLGQGFSYEQYF	TGTGCCAGCACTCCATTGGGACAGGGTTTCTCCTACGAGCAGTACTTC	TRBV5-8	TRBJ2-7	-	TRBD1
CASTLSGGGLGTDMQYF	TGTGCCAGTACCCTAAGCGGCGGGGGGTTGGGCACAGATATGCAGTATTTT	TRBV19	TRBJ2-3	once	TRBD2
CASSLQRAEAFF	TGTGCCAGCTCACTCCAGAGAGCTGAAGCTTTCTTT	TRBV27	TRBJ1-1	-	-
CASTNGGGTYF	TGTGCCAGCACTAATGGGGGGGGGACGTACTTC	TRBV5-8	TRBJ2-7	once	TRBD2
CASSEDRADQPQHF	TGTGCCAGCAGTGAGGACAGGGCGGATCAGCCCCAGCATTTT	TRBV25-1	TRBJ1-5	-	TRBD1
CSARGQAFYEQYF	TGCAGTGCTAGGGGACAGGCTTTCTACGAGCAGTACTTC	TRBV20-1	TRBJ2-7	few	TRBD1
CAWSEGRETQYF	TGTGCCTGGAGCGAAGGGAGAGAGACCCAGTACTTC	TRBV30	TRBJ2-5	few	-
CASSLINIPTGELFF	TGTGCCAGCAGTTTGATCAACATCCCCACCGGGGAGCTGTTTTTT	TRBV12-3/TRBV12-4	TRBJ2-2	-	-
CATSSPYRLSTSDEQFF	TGTGCCACCAGCAGCCCCTACCGACTATCTACGTCCGATGAGCAGTTCTTC	TRBV15	TRBJ2-1	few	-